This TCR beta chain is drawn from a study of T cell responses to AZD1222 COVID-19 vaccine. About the research overall: Whether given at about 4 or about 12 weeks, second doses were pooled.

A note on this clone: Its antigen remains unidentified.

Method: immunoSEQ multiplex PCR; TCRdb's copy keeps in-frame clones and lacks some. The top ten hold 2.5% to 3% of the sample, which has over 110,000 clones, 85% to 95% seen once. Overall study findings and caveats: Repertoire samples came only from after the peak T cell response. Clonal diversity was possibly underestimated, and the donors were mostly white British, with more females.

The CDR3 consists of 14 residues. Germline values: CDR1 MDHEN, CDR2 SYDVKM. V dropped 6 bases and J dropped 0 bases, with 11 bases sitting between them. J is TRBJ1-2 and V is TRBV28; tentative D call: TRBD1 (5 bases). The TCR comes from an adult in good health. The sample was peripheral blood, taken on day 0 of AZD1222 vaccination. This CDR3 is CASRRTPTNYGYTF. In DNA form, the CDR3 reads TGTGCCAGCAGACGGACACCGACTAACTATGGCTACACCTTC.